Following are 29 T cell receptor beta chains from one sample sequenced in a study of blood T cell repertoires in COVID-19. Repertoires were generated with immunoSEQ multiplex PCR, while TCRdb's copy carries only in-frame clones and drops some. The profile covers fewer than 150,000 clones, with roughly three quarters appearing a single time and around 20% taken by the ten largest. Sequenced material: peripheral blood. The receptors derive from an elderly man with acute or convalescent COVID-19.

The chain employs TRBV19 and TRBJ1-2; tentatively, D is TRBD1 (6 bases). The germline V gene encodes CDR1 LNHDA and CDR2 SQIVND (reference sequence). CDR3 length: 16 residues. Trimming cost V 3 bases and J 6 bases, with 20 bases left between them. The CDR3 protein is CASSMVWQGFFNGYTF. The CDR3 nucleotides are TGTGCCAGTAGTATGGTTTGGCAGGGGTTTTTCAATGGCTACACCTTC.

The genes are TRBV2 and TRBJ1-6; no clear D gene. The V gene's germline CDR1 is SNHLY and CDR2 FYNNEI. The CDR3 covers 17 residues. V lost 8 bases and J lost 0, with 17 bases in between. CDR3 in DNA: TGTGCCAGCTCTTGGCGGTTTTTAAGCTCCTATAATTCACCCCTCCACTTT. Its protein is CASSWRFLSSYNSPLHF. Based on the CDR3 plus reference TRBV2 and TRBJ1-6, the full variable domain is EPEVTQTPSHQVTQMGQEVILRCVPISNHLYFYWYRQILGQKVEFLVSFYNNEISEKSEIFDDQFSVERPDGSNFTLKIRSTKLEDSAMYFCASSWRFLSSYNSPLHFGNGTRLTVT.

This clone appeared once. V usage is TRBV30 and J usage is TRBJ1-1, with 8 nucleotides matching TRBD1. The CDR3 runs 15 residues. V was pared by 5 bases and J by 5 bases, with 13 bases of the junction left unmatched. From germline, CDR1 is GTSNPN and CDR2 SVGIG (reference sequence). The CDR3 reads CAWEPGGARGTEAFF. The CDR3 DNA reads TGTGCCTGGGAACCAGGGGGCGCGAGGGGTACTGAAGCTTTCTTT.

This clone has more than one count but fewer than ten. The gene calls are TRBV6-4 and TRBJ1-6; D is unclear. This CDR3 is 13 amino acids long. Trimming stripped 3 bases from V and 9 bases from J, with 9 bases between. The germline V gene has CDR1 MRHNA and CDR2 SNTAGT. The CDR3 region is CASSEGRRSPLHF. The CDR3 nucleotides read TGTGCCAGCAGTGAGGGGAGACGTTCACCCCTCCACTTT.

J is TRBJ2-3 and V is TRBV5-5; 8 nucleotides align to TRBD2. The CDR3 has 16 residues. Per germline, CDR1 SGHKS and CDR2 YYEKEE (reference sequence). J gave up 0 bases and V 5 bases, and 8 bases lay outside the gene matches. DNA of the CDR3: TGTGCCAGCAGGACTTCCGGGGGGGTTAGCACAGATACGCAGTATTTT. Its protein product is CASRTSGGVSTDTQYF. The whole variable domain, remainder taken from reference TRBV5-5 and TRBJ2-3, is DAGVTQSPTHLIKTRGQQVTLRCSPISGHKSVSWYQQVLGQGPQFIFQYYEKEERGRGNFPDRFSARQFPNYSSELNVNALLLGDSALYLCASRTSGGVSTDTQYFGPGTRLTVL.

V is TRBV5-1 and J is TRBJ2-3, with D possibly matching TRBD1 (5 bases). The V end was cut by 4 bases, the J end by 2 bases, with 11 bases between. The CDR3 is 14 residues long. Germline values: CDR1 SGHRS, CDR2 YFSETQ. The CDR3 DNA reads TGCGCCAGCAGCACAATGACAGACACAGATACGCAGTATTTT. It is translated as CASSTMTDTDTQYF.

The CDR3 DNA is TGTGCCAGCAGCCCAAGCGGTAGCTCCTACAATGAGCAGTTCTTC. This translates into CASSPSGSSYNEQFF. The chain uses TRBV5-4 and TRBJ2-1, with D maybe TRBD2 (5 bases). The length of the CDR3 is 15 residues. Trimming took off 4 bases at V and 0 bases at J, with 11 bases between the two ends. Germline lookup yields CDR1 SGHNT and CDR2 YYREEE (reference sequence). The full variable domain, its missing parts supplied by reference TRBV5-4 and TRBJ2-1, is ETGVTQSPTHLIKTRGQQVTLRCSSQSGHNTVSWYQQALGQGPQFIFQYYREEENGRGNFPPRFSGLQFPNYSSELNVNALELDDSALYLCASSPSGSSYNEQFFGPGTRLTVL.

This clone was recorded a few times. This sequence joins TRBV6-6 and TRBJ1-2, with D possibly being TRBD1 (5 bases). With 2 bases removed from V and 8 bases from J, the gap between germline ends came to 15 bases. In germline, CDR1 is MNHNY, CDR2 SVGAGI (reference sequence). The CDR3 is 14 residues long. CDR3 sequence (DNA): TGTGCCAGCAGTTACCAGGACAAAGCCGGGGGCTACACCTTC. It is translated as CASSYQDKAGGYTF.

The gene calls are TRBV2 and TRBJ1-5; 11 bases fit TRBD1. CDR1 and CDR2 (germline): SNHLY, FYNNEI. The CDR3 is 14 amino acids. The junction had 3 bases not matched to a gene; V was cut back by 5 bases and J by 6 bases. CDR3 sequence: CASSRTGGPQPQHF. Here the CDR3 DNA reads TGTGCCAGCAGTCGGACAGGGGGCCCTCAGCCCCAGCATTTT.

The chain joins TRBV5-5 to TRBJ1-2, with D uncertain. The germline CDR1 and CDR2 sequences are SGHKS and YYEKEE (reference sequence). The CDR3 contains 13 residues. Trimming shortened V by 4 bases and J by 4 bases, and 11 bases separated the two germline ends. Written as DNA, the CDR3 is TGTGCCAGCAGCCTCTTGACGGGCTATGGCTACACCTTC. Amino acids: CASSLLTGYGYTF.

The V call is TRBV4-3, the J call TRBJ1-2, with D maybe TRBD1 (5 bases). Germline loops: CDR1 LGHNA, CDR2 YSLEER. The CDR3 spans 13 residues. Deletions cut 2 bases from V and 7 bases from J, with 11 bases between. This CDR3 reads CASSQQGLSGYTF. The CDR3 DNA reads TGCGCCAGCAGCCAACAGGGCCTAAGTGGCTACACCTTC.

As regards this clone: Distinct nucleotide sequences in the sample also encode this CDR3. The chain combines TRBV7-2 with TRBJ2-1, with D possibly TRBD2 on 6 matching bases. CDR1 is SGHTA and CDR2 is FQGNSA in the germline V gene. The CDR3 runs to 14 residues. Trimming removed 3 bases at V and 4 bases at J, with 10 bases between. The CDR3 DNA reads as TGTGCCAGCAGCTTGGACGGGACTTACAATGAGCAGTTCTTC. The encoded protein is CASSLDGTYNEQFF.

This rearrangement joins TRBV12-3 or TRBV12-4 to TRBJ2-1; TRBD2 matches 11 bases. The CDR3 covers 13 residues. V lost 6 bases to trimming and J lost 7 bases; unmatched junction nucleotides: 2. This CDR3 reads CASRLAGDNEQFF. The CDR3, as DNA: TGTGCCAGCAGACTAGCGGGGGATAATGAGCAGTTCTTC.

This clone was observed a few times. J is TRBJ1-5 and V is TRBV29-1; 8 bases are shared with TRBD1. This CDR3 spans 13 amino acids. V dropped 4 bases and J dropped 7; count of bases not matched to a gene: 6. The germline gives CDR1 SQVTM, CDR2 ANQGSEA. CDR3 loop: CSVAEWTGQPQHF. The CDR3 coding sequence is TGCAGCGTTGCGGAGTGGACAGGGCAGCCCCAGCATTTT.

This chain joins TRBV5-1 and TRBJ2-5, with 10 positions matching TRBD1. The CDR3 extends over 16 amino acids. V was clipped by 4 bases and J by 1 base; unmatched bases: 7. CDR1 SGHRS and CDR2 YFSETQ come from the germline V gene. In DNA, the CDR3 is TGCGCCAGCAGCCCGAGGACAGGGGGAATCCAAGAGACCCAGTACTTC. It encodes CASSPRTGGIQETQYF. The complete variable domain, with remaining parts taken from reference TRBV5-1 and TRBJ2-5, reads KAGVTQTPRYLIKTRGQQVTLSCSPISGHRSVSWYQQTPGQGLQFLFEYFSETQRNKGNFPGRFSGRQFSNSRSEMNVSTLELGDSALYLCASSPRTGGIQETQYFGPGTRLLVL.

The chain recombines TRBV24-1 with TRBJ2-2; TRBD1 is a possible D gene (6 bases). V shed 2 bases and J shed 5 bases, with 14 bases lying between them. The CDR3 consists of 16 residues. CDR1 is KGHDR, CDR2 SFDVKD, per germline. The chain's CDR3 is CATSDYRQAGTGELFF. CDR3 coding DNA: TGTGCCACCAGTGATTATAGACAGGCTGGTACCGGGGAGCTGTTTTTT.

The chain joins TRBV30 to TRBJ2-2; tentatively, D is TRBD1 (5 bases). Germline V gene sequence: CDR1 GTSNPN, CDR2 SVGIG (reference sequence). The CDR3 runs to 12 residues. Trimming removed 4 bases from V and 7 bases from J, with 10 bases in between. The CDR3 DNA reads TGTGCCTGGATGAAGGGGATCGGGGAGCTGTTTTTT. It specifies CAWMKGIGELFF.

This sequence joins TRBV2 and TRBJ2-1; 8 bases are shared with TRBD2. With 6 bases clipped from V and 9 bases from J, the junction kept 10 bases outside the gene matches. The length of the CDR3 is 14 residues. Germline CDR1 and CDR2: SNHLY and FYNNEI. CDR3 amino acids: CASRSGTSYGEQFF. The CDR3 nucleotides read TGTGCCAGCAGATCCGGGACTAGTTATGGTGAGCAGTTCTTC.

The J gene is TRBJ2-7, the V gene TRBV5-1; TRBD1 might be the D (5 bases). The V gene's germline CDR1 is SGHRS and CDR2 YFSETQ. CDR3 size: 13 residues. V lost 5 bases and J 0 bases, leaving 9 bases between the germline ends. The CDR3 nucleotides are TGCGCCAGCAGTCAGGGTTACTCCTACGAGCAGTACTTC. Its protein product is CASSQGYSYEQYF.

The chain carries TRBV3-1 (or the pseudogene TRBV3-2) and TRBJ1-4; D is perhaps TRBD1 (6 bases). The V gene lost 5 bases and the J gene lost 13 bases, with 14 bases spanning the gap. Germline CDR1 reads LGHDT; CDR2 reads YNNKEL (reference sequence). This CDR3 has 12 amino acids. The DNA of the CDR3 is TGTGCCAGCAGCGGGCCAGCGGGGGCACTGTTTTTT. It is translated as CASSGPAGALFF.

This clone is a singleton in its sample. V gene TRBV9 combines with J gene TRBJ1-6, with D hard to call. Germline assignment: CDR1 SGDLS and CDR2 YYNGEE. The CDR3 runs to 16 residues. The V end was cut by 2 bases, the J end by 2 bases, with 11 bases between. CDR3 residues: CASSVHDTAYNSPLHF. CDR3 bases: TGTGCCAGCAGCGTCCACGACACTGCCTATAATTCACCCCTCCACTTT.

V gene TRBV5-6 combines with J gene TRBJ2-6; D unresolved. V gave up 2 bases and J gave up 0 bases, with 12 bases separating them. The CDR3 contains 17 residues. Germline values: CDR1 SGHDT, CDR2 YYEEEE. CDR3 amino acids: CASSLGNRPSGANVLTF. CDR3 bases: TGTGCCAGCAGCTTAGGTAACAGACCCTCTGGGGCCAACGTCCTGACTTTC.

The rearrangement uses TRBV5-1 and TRBJ1-6, with D perhaps TRBD1 (6 bases). The CDR3 spans 15 residues. V was trimmed by 0 bases and J by 4 bases, leaving 8 bases between them. Germline CDR1 reads SGHRS; CDR2 reads YFSETQ. The DNA of the CDR3 is TGCGCCAGCAGCTTGGAACAGGGTTATAATTCACCCCTCCACTTT. It encodes CASSLEQGYNSPLHF.

This clone occurred a few times. The chain carries TRBV10-2 and TRBJ2-1; a weak D match, TRBD2 (6 bases). The CDR3 is 15 amino acids. CDR1 is WSHSY and CDR2 is SAAADI in the germline V gene. V was cut by 5 bases and J by 3 bases, with 14 bases left in between. In nucleotides, the CDR3 is TGCGCCAGCAGTCCCACTAGCTACAACTACAATGAGCAGTTCTTC. This encodes CASSPTSYNYNEQFF.

Notes on this clone: This sequence may be a read error, since a much larger clone differs from it by one base. J is TRBJ1-2 and V is TRBV6-2 or TRBV6-3, with 9 bases aligning to TRBD1. Unmatched junction bases numbered 0, after V lost 4 bases and J lost 3 bases. The germline V gene has CDR1 MNHEY and CDR2 SVGEGT. This CDR3 region has 13 residues. The chain's CDR3 is CASSWTGDYGYTF. CDR3 sequence (DNA): TGTGCCAGCAGTTGGACAGGGGACTATGGCTACACCTTC.

Turning to this clone: One end of the junction fails to match germline, which may point to a read error. The chain has TRBV11-2 and TRBJ1-2, with D perhaps matching TRBD1 (6 bases). Germline V gene lookup returns CDR1 SGHAT and CDR2 FQNNGV. The CDR3 extends over 17 amino acids. Here the CDR3 reads CASGLDRVGRGYYGYTF. The CDR3, as DNA: TGTGCCAGCGGCTTAGATCGGGTCGGGAGGGGGTACTATGGCTACACCTTC.

The CDR3 region has the DNA TGCGCCAGCAGCCAAGCGGTGGGCGGGGATCGCACAGATACGCAGTATTTT. Amino acids: CASSQAVGGDRTDTQYF. The chain couples TRBV4-1 to TRBJ2-3; maybe TRBD2 (6 bases). Germline CDR1 MGHRA, CDR2 YSYEKL. The CDR3 contains 17 residues. V was cut by 1 base and J by 1 base, with 15 bases left in between.

The CDR3 bases are TGTGCCAGCAGCTCTAGCGGGGCCAGCACAGATACGCAGTATTTT. Residues: CASSSSGASTDTQYF. The rearrangement links TRBV4-2 to TRBJ2-3; 9 nucleotides match TRBD2. This CDR3 is built from 15 residues. Germline V lookup: CDR1 LGHNA, CDR2 YNFKEQ. The V gene end was trimmed by 5 bases and the J gene end by 0 bases; junction bases not matched to a gene: 3.

V is TRBV7-2 and J is TRBJ2-1; D might be TRBD2 (5 bases). Deletions cut 5 bases from V and 2 bases from J, with 10 bases between. The CDR3 is 14 amino acids. Germline V gives CDR1 SGHTA, CDR2 FQGNSA. The CDR3 DNA is TGTGCCAGCAGCCCGGGAAGCACCTACAATGAGCAGTTCTTC. Protein sequence: CASSPGSTYNEQFF.